This T cell receptor beta chain was captured in a study of blood T cell repertoires in COVID-19 (dated by TCRdb to 2019 to 2021). For the study in its entirety: Samples from collaborators originated in the United States, Italy and Spain and spanned both the acute and convalescent phases of COVID-19. The material from the prospective study consisted of cDNA or gDNA derived from T cells, B-cell-depleted T cells, or PBMCs. Subjects who had been exposed to COVID-19, were actively infected with it, or had recovered from it provided the deeply sampled blood TCRbeta repertoires that made up the dataset. Where available, HLA class I and class II types were taken from metadata supplied by the sample provider and were not determined by assay-based typing. Sample metadata almost always included a de-identified subject ID, COVID-19 status, age in years and sex. Samples were obtained from the ongoing ImmuneRACE study (first 160 participants) and from over 1,000 subjects provided by 6 global collaborators. A freely available public database, intended as a resource for researchers studying the immune response to SARS-CoV-2, is where the repertoires were released. Overall study outcomes, separate from this receptor: The amount of clinical and demographic metadata varied by source and participant and was provided uncurated.

Comment on this clone: This clone's antigen is unknown. No quality values exist for individual bases; no much larger clone is one base distant.

V is pared back by 5 bases and J by 4 bases, with 11 bases lying between the germline termini. From the germline V gene (reference sequence), CDR1 is LNHDA and CDR2 is SQIVND. Spanning cysteine to phenylalanine, the CDR3 consists of 13 amino acids. Left in the record is the CDR3 DNA by itself, 39 bases read in frame from the first base. TCRbeta CDR3 regions were amplified from genomic DNA by means of the immunoSEQ Assay, a bias-controlled multiplex PCR. The authors' pipeline ran thus. Within the assay, amplification of reference gene primers was used to estimate how many nucleated cells each sample contained. To quantify the absolute abundance of each unique TCRbeta CDR3 rearrangement, sequence reads were collapsed and filtered. Productive Simpson clonality was computed per sample as the square root of Simpson's diversity index over productive rearrangements. Not all clones reach the TCRdb copy of this immuneACCESS table, which keeps in-frame sequences only. Checked studies attribute under half of the gap to unresolved V genes and leave the rest unexplained. V and J calls plus clone size are reproduced from that table; the DNA served to infer D and trimming. The sample yields about 70,000 clones; about nine tenths were counted once. The ten largest clones add up to around 13% of the sample.

Collaborating institutions collected whole blood in K2EDTA tubes following their own protocols. For TCRbeta analysis, collaborators shipped samples in one of three forms: frozen whole blood, isolated PBMCs, or DNA extracted from either of those sample types. The sample consisted of peripheral blood. The receptor chain draws on TRBV19 and TRBJ2-5, and TRBD1 may be the D gene, going by 5 matching bases. The receptor's source is a woman in her fifties or sixties with acute or convalescent COVID-19. The CDR3 loop reads CASSGAPGETQYF. The sequenced DNA is TGTGCCAGTAGTGGGGCCCCTGGAGAGACCCAGTACTTC.